These 30 T cell receptor beta chains originate from one sample sequenced in a study of cytomegalovirus exposure and HLA in healthy donors. Data came from immunoSEQ multiplex PCR; TCRdb stores just in-frame clones and leaves some out. The sample records approximately 160,000 clones, approximately 88% being singletons. The sample taken for sequencing was PBMCs. The receptors shown here come from a man younger than 40 in good health and CMV-seropositive.

The rearrangement uses TRBV6-6 and TRBJ2-7; 9 nucleotides align to TRBD1. CDR3 length: 14 residues. Losses at the gene ends were 5 bases for V and 4 bases for J; bases not matched to a gene: 6. CDR1 and CDR2 from the germline V gene are MNHNY and SVGAGI (reference sequence). Here the CDR3 reads CASSDDRGGYEQYF. Written as DNA, the CDR3 is TGTGCCAGCAGTGACGACAGGGGGGGGTACGAGCAGTACTTC.

This chain connects TRBV5-1 to TRBJ1-4; D perhaps matches TRBD1 (5 bases). V was cut by 4 bases and J by 7 bases, with 14 bases left in between. This CDR3 is 14 amino acids long. Germline values: CDR1 SGHRS, CDR2 YFSETQ. For the CDR3, the DNA is TGCGCCAGCAGCGGAGGGGATCCGGGTGAAAAACTGTTTTTT. Protein sequence: CASSGGDPGEKLFF.

The table lists this clone with a count of one. The J gene is TRBJ1-1, the V gene TRBV4-3, with D possibly being TRBD1 (5 bases). The CDR3 is 18 residues long. CDR1 is LGHNA and CDR2 is YSLEER in the germline V gene. Trimming stripped 0 bases from V and 5 bases from J, with 22 bases between. The CDR3: CASSQEPPQAAYGTEAFF. CDR3 nucleotides: TGCGCCAGCAGCCAAGAGCCCCCACAGGCTGCTTATGGGACTGAAGCTTTCTTT.

This clone appeared once. V usage is TRBV7-9 and J usage is TRBJ1-6; TRBD1 is a possible D gene (5 bases). The germline V and J ends were trimmed by 5 bases and 9 bases, with 14 bases remaining between them. The CDR3 has 14 residues. Looked up from germline, CDR1 is SEHNR and CDR2 is FQNEAQ (reference sequence). This CDR3 is CASSQGQGLSPLHF. The DNA for the CDR3 is TGTGCCAGCAGCCAGGGCCAGGGCCTTTCACCCCTCCACTTT.

In its sample, this clone was seen once. The chain is built from TRBV5-4 and TRBJ1-1; 8 bases match TRBD1. The CDR3 covers 16 residues. V lost 4 bases and J lost 7; bases outside the gene matches: 15. Germline values: CDR1 SGHNT, CDR2 YYREEE (reference sequence). The CDR3 region is CASSAKRTGPQYEAFF. CDR3 coding DNA: TGTGCCAGCAGCGCAAAGCGGACAGGGCCTCAATATGAAGCTTTCTTT.

V and J are TRBV5-6 and TRBJ2-3; D unclear. CDR3 length: 16 amino acids. Per germline, CDR1 SGHDT and CDR2 YYEEEE. V was trimmed by 3 bases and J by 11 bases, leaving 25 bases between them. CDR3: CASSSLLNIHSFGQYF. CDR3 nucleotide sequence: TGTGCCAGCAGCTCTCTCTTGAATATACATTCATTTGGGCAGTATTTT.

The rearrangement links TRBV7-8 to TRBJ2-3, with 13 bases matching TRBD2. Per germline, CDR1 SGHVS and CDR2 FQNEAQ. This CDR3 has 16 residues. V shed 5 bases and J 5 bases; nucleotides not matched to a gene: 7. DNA of the CDR3: TGTGCCAGCAGCACTACTAGCGGGAGGGTGGGAGATACGCAGTATTTT. It is translated as CASSTTSGRVGDTQYF. The full variable domain, completed using reference TRBV7-8 and TRBJ2-3, is GAGVSQSPRYKVAKRGQDVALRCDPISGHVSLFWYQQALGQGPEFLTYFQNEAQLDKSGLPSDRFFAERPEGSVSTLKIQRTQQEDSAVYLCASSTTSGRVGDTQYFGPGTRLTVL.

This rearrangement joins TRBV29-1 to TRBJ2-1, with a weak D call TRBD2 (5 bases). Trimming stripped 0 bases from V and 8 bases from J, with 17 bases between. The length of the CDR3 is 15 residues. Germline V gene lookup returns CDR1 SQVTM and CDR2 ANQGSEA. As DNA, the CDR3 is TGCAGCGTTGAAGATCCGGCGGGTCCGGCGGATGAGCAGTTCTTC. Encoded protein: CSVEDPAGPADEQFF.

CDR3 DNA: TGTGCCAGCAGCCCCGGACAGGGGTGGGGGGACTACAATGAGCAGTTCTTC. Its translation is CASSPGQGWGDYNEQFF. This chain links TRBV27 with TRBJ2-1; 9 bases align to TRBD1. CDR3 length: 17 residues. Germline CDR1 MNHEY, CDR2 SMNVEV (reference sequence). J was trimmed by 3 bases and V by 6 bases; bases with no gene match: 12.

This clone was detected ten times or more. The genes are TRBV5-1 and TRBJ1-2, with D possibly TRBD1 on 5 matching bases. From germline, CDR1 is SGHRS and CDR2 YFSETQ. This CDR3 is built from 14 residues. Trimming left V 0 bases short and J 4 bases short, with 10 bases between. CDR3 bases: TGCGCCAGCAGCTTGGGTGAAGGGGCCTATGGCTACACCTTC. Residues: CASSLGEGAYGYTF.

CDR3 protein: CASSEVSSGANVLTF. The CDR3 coding sequence is TGTGCCAGCAGTGAAGTGAGCTCTGGGGCCAACGTCCTGACTTTC. V and J are TRBV2 and TRBJ2-6; the D is unclear. The germline V gene encodes CDR1 SNHLY and CDR2 FYNNEI. With 1 base removed from V and 0 bases from J, the gap between germline ends came to 4 bases. The CDR3 length is 15 residues.

V is TRBV29-1 and J is TRBJ2-5; no firm D call. In germline, CDR1 is SQVTM, CDR2 ANQGSEA. The CDR3 covers 12 residues. Trimming cost V 0 bases and J 3 bases, with 5 bases left between them. The CDR3 loop reads CSVEDAEETQYF. DNA for the CDR3: TGCAGCGTTGAAGATGCAGAAGAGACCCAGTACTTC.

The J gene is TRBJ1-2, the V gene TRBV7-2; no reliable D call. CDR3 size: 14 residues. Trimming left V 2 bases short and J 4 bases short, with 11 bases between. CDR1 SGHTA and CDR2 FQGNSA come from the germline V gene. The CDR3 bases are TGTGCCAGCAGCTTAAACCGATACAGCTATGGCTACACCTTC. This translates into CASSLNRYSYGYTF.

The genes are TRBV5-1 and TRBJ2-3, with 10 bases lining up with TRBD1. Germline V gene data show CDR1 as SGHRS and CDR2 as YFSETQ. The CDR3 loop spans 13 amino acids. V trimming: 5 bases; J trimming: 8 bases; junction bases outside the gene matches: 5. CDR3 nucleotide sequence: TGCGCCAGCAGTGAGGGGACAGGGGCTACGCAGTATTTT. This encodes CASSEGTGATQYF.

The genes are TRBV28 and TRBJ1-5, with 9 bases that match TRBD1. Germline-derived CDR1 and CDR2 are MDHEN and SYDVKM. V shed 6 bases, J shed 6 bases, and the junction held 6 bases outside the gene matches. There are 14 residues in the CDR3. CDR3: CASSATGGGQPQHF. In DNA, the CDR3 is TGTGCCAGCAGCGCAACAGGGGGCGGTCAGCCCCAGCATTTT.

This clone was counted a single time. The chain combines TRBV19 with TRBJ2-2; tentative D call: TRBD2 (5 bases). Germline V gives CDR1 LNHDA, CDR2 SQIVND (reference sequence). The germline V and J ends were trimmed by 10 bases and 0 bases, with 12 bases remaining between them. The CDR3 is made up of 14 amino acids. The CDR3 loop is CATQRAANTGELFF. The CDR3 coding sequence is TGTGCCACCCAGAGGGCGGCGAACACCGGGGAGCTGTTTTTT.

The rearrangement joins TRBV5-6 to TRBJ1-4; D gene ambiguous. V shed 2 bases and J shed 8 bases, with 7 bases lying between them. Germline CDR1 reads SGHDT; CDR2 reads YYEEEE. The length of the CDR3 is 12 residues. The CDR3 loop is CASSFGEEKLFF. The CDR3 coding sequence is TGTGCCAGCAGCTTCGGGGAGGAAAAACTGTTTTTT.

The CDR3 nucleotides read TGTGCCAGCAGTGAAGCCGGGGGACCAACTAATGAAAAACTGTTTTTT. Its protein is CASSEAGGPTNEKLFF. This chain joins TRBV2 and TRBJ1-4; the D gene is possibly TRBD1 (5 bases). Germline CDR1 and CDR2: SNHLY and FYNNEI. V was shortened by 0 bases and J by 0 bases, with 8 bases between the two germline ends. The CDR3 has 16 amino acids.

This clone has just a few counts. This chain connects TRBV11-1 to TRBJ2-7; D unclear. V was pared by 1 base and J by 0 bases, with 10 bases between. Per the germline V gene, CDR1 is SGHAT and CDR2 is FQDESV (reference sequence). This CDR3 is built from 15 residues. The CDR3 bases are TGTGCCAGCAGCTTAGGCGGAGTTAGCTCCTACGAGCAGTACTTC. Amino acid sequence: CASSLGGVSSYEQYF.

The chain uses TRBV6-6 and TRBJ2-3, with D maybe TRBD1 (5 bases). The CDR3 sequence is 16 residues long. CDR1 MNHNY and CDR2 SVGAGI come from the germline V gene (reference sequence). V was trimmed by 6 bases and J by 3 bases, leaving 19 bases between them. CDR3 in amino acids: CASSPDNNRLTDTQYF. CDR3 nucleotide sequence: TGTGCCAGCAGCCCGGACAACAACAGGTTAACAGATACGCAGTATTTT.

The chain joins TRBV21-1 to TRBJ2-7; no DNA check was done on the table's D call, TRBD1. TRBV21-1 is marked as a pseudogene. The CDR3 has 13 residues. As DNA, the CDR3 is TGTGCCAGCAGCAAGCGACAGGGCTACGAGCAGTACTTC. It specifies CASSKRQGYEQYF.

The rearrangement links TRBV9 to TRBJ2-5; 9 bases map to TRBD1. Germline CDR1 reads SGDLS; CDR2 reads YYNGEE. This CDR3 contains 15 residues. J was trimmed by 4 bases and V by 3 bases; bases with no gene match: 7. CDR3 DNA: TGTGCCAGCAGCGCCCAAAAACAGGGGGCAGAGACCCAGTACTTC. It yields the protein CASSAQKQGAETQYF.

The chain carries TRBV7-2 and TRBJ2-5, with TRBD1 matching over 10 bases. This CDR3 is 13 amino acids long. With 5 bases clipped from V and 5 bases from J, the junction kept 2 bases outside the gene matches. Germline-derived CDR1 and CDR2 are SGHTA and FQGNSA. The CDR3 spells CASSEDRGETQYF. For the CDR3, the DNA is TGTGCCAGCAGCGAGGACAGGGGGGAGACCCAGTACTTC.

The chain uses TRBV30 and TRBJ2-7; D gene ambiguous. The V gene's germline CDR1 is GTSNPN and CDR2 SVGIG (reference sequence). This CDR3 spans 12 amino acids. Trimming pared 1 base from V and 12 bases from J, leaving 16 bases between. This CDR3 reads CAWSASGAFWYF. The CDR3, as DNA: TGTGCCTGGAGTGCTAGTGGAGCCTTCTGGTACTTC.

The J gene is TRBJ1-1, the V gene TRBV28; a possible D gene is TRBD1 (5 bases). V lost 7 bases and J 3 bases, leaving 12 bases between the germline ends. This CDR3 region has 13 residues. Per germline, CDR1 MDHEN and CDR2 SYDVKM. CDR3 DNA sequence: TGTGCCAGCACCTTCGTAGGGGACACTGAAGCTTTCTTT. Residues: CASTFVGDTEAFF.

V gene TRBV2 combines with J gene TRBJ2-1; the D gene is possibly TRBD1 (5 bases). V was trimmed by 3 bases and J by 5 bases, leaving 8 bases between them. This CDR3 is built from 13 residues. From germline, CDR1 is SNHLY and CDR2 FYNNEI. The DNA for the CDR3 is TGTGCCAGCAGTGAGGACAATCACAATGAGCAGTTCTTC. Protein product: CASSEDNHNEQFF.

The chain links TRBV9 to TRBJ2-3, with 7 bases fitting TRBD2. V dropped 4 bases and J dropped 2; count of bases not matched to a gene: 7. The CDR3 is made up of 15 amino acids. CDR1 is SGDLS and CDR2 is YYNGEE in the germline V gene. The CDR3 nucleotides are TGTGCCAGCAGCACGAGCGGGGACTACACAGATACGCAGTATTTT. This translates into CASSTSGDYTDTQYF.

The CDR3 region has the DNA TGCGCCAGCAGCATTCGGGGGACCCTCCGAGCGAACACCGGGGAGCTGTTTTTT. It specifies CASSIRGTLRANTGELFF. The genes are TRBV4-3 and TRBJ2-2; weak D call: TRBD2 (6 bases). The CDR3 is made up of 18 amino acids. V was clipped by 5 bases and J by 0 bases, with 19 bases between them. Germline V gives CDR1 LGHNA, CDR2 YSLEER.

This chain uses TRBV7-9 with TRBJ1-3; D remains unclear. The CDR3 spans 15 residues. V lost 4 bases to trimming and J lost 0 bases, with 10 bases between them. CDR1 and CDR2 from the germline V gene are SEHNR and FQNEAQ (reference sequence). CDR3 sequence reads: CASSSRVSSGNTIYF. The DNA of the CDR3 is TGTGCCAGCAGCTCCCGGGTCAGCTCTGGAAACACCATATATTTT.

The rearrangement joins TRBV5-8 to TRBJ1-3, with 7 bases aligning to TRBD1. The trim removed 0 bases at V and 3 bases at J, leaving 3 bases unmatched. The germline V gene has CDR1 SGHTS and CDR2 YDEGEE. The CDR3 sequence is 15 residues long. CDR3 sequence reads: CASSLGQGGGNTIYF. For the CDR3, the DNA is TGTGCCAGCAGCTTGGGACAGGGAGGTGGAAACACCATATATTTT.